This T cell receptor (beta chain) is drawn from a study of blood T cell repertoires in COVID-19 (TCRdb year 2020). Regarding the complete study: Samples covering the acute and convalescent phases of COVID-19 were provided by collaborators in the United States, Italy and Spain. The prospective study material was composed of cDNA or gDNA derived from T cells, B-cell-depleted T cells, or PBMCs. Deeply sampled blood TCRbeta repertoires from subjects exposed to, actively infected with, or recovered from COVID-19 were included in the dataset. The repertoires were released in a freely available public database meant as a resource for research on the immune response to SARS-CoV-2. Where available, HLA class I and class II types were obtained from metadata supplied by the sample provider rather than from assay-based typing. Nearly every sample came with metadata listing a de-identified subject ID, COVID-19 status, age in years and sex. The samples were drawn from the first 160 participants of the ongoing ImmuneRACE study and from 1,254 subjects provided by 6 global collaborators.

Points on this clone: The antigen this receptor binds is unknown. Base qualities are missing; no much larger clone stands one base away.

Participants in the prospective study were enrolled through a virtual design, were aged 18 to 89 years, and lived in some 24 United States geographic areas. Cohort assignment in the prospective study relied on participant-reported clinical history from a screening survey and a study questionnaire. For ImmuneRACE Cohort 3, a participant was defined as recovered based on two consecutive negative NP/OP PCR tests, clearance by a healthcare professional, or resolution of symptoms. Each participant in the prospective study had whole blood, serum and a nasopharyngeal or oropharyngeal swab collected by mobile phlebotomists. Participants in the prospective study had the option to provide additional blood draws and questionnaires over an approximately two-month period. Before DNA extraction, blood samples from the prospective study were shipped at room temperature or frozen. Overall study outcomes, separate from this receptor: How much clinical and demographic metadata was included differed by source and by participant, and the metadata was provided uncurated.

TCRbeta CDR3 regions were amplified from genomic DNA by means of the immunoSEQ Assay, a bias-controlled multiplex PCR. The authors' analysis ran thus. The number of nucleated cells in each sample was estimated by amplification of reference gene primers within the assay. To quantify the absolute abundance of each unique TCRbeta CDR3 rearrangement, sequence reads were collapsed and filtered. For each sample, productive Simpson clonality was calculated as the square root of Simpson's diversity index over productive rearrangements. Drawn from immuneACCESS, this table holds only the in-frame rearrangements with V and J called that TCRdb kept. Clones are partly lost; checked studies trace under half to an unresolved V gene and leave the rest unexplained. V and J calls plus clone size are reproduced from that table; the DNA served to infer D and trimming. This sample gives around 230,000 clones in total; less than 90% of them show up just once. The top ten constitute about 2.4% of the sample.

Trimming takes 3 bases off V and 3 bases off J; junction bases not matched to a gene: 11. The CDR3 sequence holds 17 residues, the cysteine and phenylalanine included. Just CDR3 DNA is preserved here, 51 bases in frame from base 1. CDR1 SGHRS and CDR2 YFSETQ are derived from the germline V gene. This receptor was taken from a woman in her 30s who had recovered from COVID-19. This chain joins TRBV5-1 to TRBJ2-3, with TRBD1 identical over 9 junction bases. The sample taken for sequencing was PBMCs or T cells enriched from blood (not recorded which). CDR3 protein: CASSSYSTGGPTDTQYF. In nucleotide form, the sequence is TGCGCCAGCAGCTCCTACTCGACAGGGGGACCTACAGATACGCAGTATTTT. The CDR3, completed at both ends by the reference TRBV5-1 and TRBJ2-3 genes, gives the full variable domain KAGVTQTPRYLIKTRGQQVTLSCSPISGHRSVSWYQQTPGQGLQFLFEYFSETQRNKGNFPGRFSGRQFSNSRSEMNVSTLELGDSALYLCASSSYSTGGPTDTQYFGPGTRLTVL.